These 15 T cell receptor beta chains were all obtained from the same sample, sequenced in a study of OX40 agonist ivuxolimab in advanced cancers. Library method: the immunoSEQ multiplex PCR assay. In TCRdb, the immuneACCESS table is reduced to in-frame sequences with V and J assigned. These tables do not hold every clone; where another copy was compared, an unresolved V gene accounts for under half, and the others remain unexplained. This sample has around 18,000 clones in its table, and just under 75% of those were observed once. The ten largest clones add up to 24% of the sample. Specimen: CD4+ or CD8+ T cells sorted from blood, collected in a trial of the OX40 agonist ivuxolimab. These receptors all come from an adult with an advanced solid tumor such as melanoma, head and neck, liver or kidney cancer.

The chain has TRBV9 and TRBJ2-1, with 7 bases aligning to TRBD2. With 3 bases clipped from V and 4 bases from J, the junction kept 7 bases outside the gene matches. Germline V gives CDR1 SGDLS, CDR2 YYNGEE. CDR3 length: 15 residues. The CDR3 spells CASSDSGGGYNEQFF. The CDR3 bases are TGTGCCAGCAGCGATTCGGGGGGAGGATACAATGAGCAGTTCTTC.

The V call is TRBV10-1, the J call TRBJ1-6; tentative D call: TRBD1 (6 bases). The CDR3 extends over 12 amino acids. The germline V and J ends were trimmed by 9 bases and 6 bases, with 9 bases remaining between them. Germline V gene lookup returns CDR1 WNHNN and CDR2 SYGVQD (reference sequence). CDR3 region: CASRQANSPLHF. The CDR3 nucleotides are TGCGCCAGTCGACAGGCTAATTCACCCCTCCACTTT.

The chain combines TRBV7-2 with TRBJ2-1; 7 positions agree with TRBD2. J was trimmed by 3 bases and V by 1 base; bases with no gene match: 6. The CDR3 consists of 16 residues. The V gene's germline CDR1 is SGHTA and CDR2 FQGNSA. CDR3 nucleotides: TGTGCCAGCAGCTTAGTGGCGGGGGACCTCTACAATGAGCAGTTCTTC. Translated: CASSLVAGDLYNEQFF.

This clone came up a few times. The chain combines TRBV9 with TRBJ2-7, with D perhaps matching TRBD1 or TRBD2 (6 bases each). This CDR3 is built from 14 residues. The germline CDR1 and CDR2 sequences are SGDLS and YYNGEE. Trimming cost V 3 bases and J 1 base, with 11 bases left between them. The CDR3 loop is CASSAGGQSYEQYF. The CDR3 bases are TGTGCCAGCAGCGCTGGGGGGCAATCCTACGAGCAGTACTTC.

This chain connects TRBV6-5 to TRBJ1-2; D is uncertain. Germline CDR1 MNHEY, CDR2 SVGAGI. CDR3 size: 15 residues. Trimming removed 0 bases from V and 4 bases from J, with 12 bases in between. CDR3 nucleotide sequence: TGTGCCAGCAGTTACTCGGCGGGAAGCTCCTATGGCTACACCTTC. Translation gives CASSYSAGSSYGYTF.

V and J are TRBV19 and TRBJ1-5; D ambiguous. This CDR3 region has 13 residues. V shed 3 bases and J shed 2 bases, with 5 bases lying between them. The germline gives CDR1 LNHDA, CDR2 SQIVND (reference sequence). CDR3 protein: CASSIKGNQPQHF. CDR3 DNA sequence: TGTGCCAGTAGTATTAAGGGCAATCAGCCCCAGCATTTT.

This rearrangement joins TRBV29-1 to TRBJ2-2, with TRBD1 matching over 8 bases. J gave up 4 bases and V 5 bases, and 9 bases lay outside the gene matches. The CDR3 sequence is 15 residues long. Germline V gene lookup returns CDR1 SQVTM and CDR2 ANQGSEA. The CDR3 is CSVSITGGVTGELFF. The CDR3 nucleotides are TGCAGCGTTTCCATTACAGGGGGAGTCACCGGGGAGCTGTTTTTT.

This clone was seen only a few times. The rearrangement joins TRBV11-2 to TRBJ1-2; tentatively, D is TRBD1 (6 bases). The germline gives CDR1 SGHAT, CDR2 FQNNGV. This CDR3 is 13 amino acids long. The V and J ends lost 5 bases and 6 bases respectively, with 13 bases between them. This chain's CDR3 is CASSHQGRDGYTF. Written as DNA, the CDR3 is TGTGCCAGCAGCCACCAGGGGAGGGATGGCTACACCTTC.

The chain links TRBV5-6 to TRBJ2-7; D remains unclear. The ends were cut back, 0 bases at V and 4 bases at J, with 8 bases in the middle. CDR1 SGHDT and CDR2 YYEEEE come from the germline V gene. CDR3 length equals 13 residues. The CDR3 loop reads CASSLEERYEQYF. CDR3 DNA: TGTGCCAGCAGCTTGGAAGAAAGATACGAGCAGTACTTC.

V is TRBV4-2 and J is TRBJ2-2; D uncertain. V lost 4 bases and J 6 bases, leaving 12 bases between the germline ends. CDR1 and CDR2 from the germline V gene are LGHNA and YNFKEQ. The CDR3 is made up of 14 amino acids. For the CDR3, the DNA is TGTGCCAGCAGCCCCCCAGTGGTAGCCGGGGAGCTGTTTTTT. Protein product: CASSPPVVAGELFF.

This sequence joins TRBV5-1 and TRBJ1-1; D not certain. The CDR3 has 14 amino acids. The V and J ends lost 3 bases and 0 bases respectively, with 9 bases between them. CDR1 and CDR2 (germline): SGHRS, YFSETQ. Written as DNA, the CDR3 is TGCGCCAGCAGCTGGATTAACATGAACACTGAAGCTTTCTTT. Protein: CASSWINMNTEAFF.

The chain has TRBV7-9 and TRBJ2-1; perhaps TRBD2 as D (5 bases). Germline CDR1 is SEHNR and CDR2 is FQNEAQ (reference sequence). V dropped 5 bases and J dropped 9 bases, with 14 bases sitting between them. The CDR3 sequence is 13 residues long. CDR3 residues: CASSPLAYGEQFF. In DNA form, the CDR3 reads TGTGCCAGCAGCCCATTAGCGTACGGTGAGCAGTTCTTC.

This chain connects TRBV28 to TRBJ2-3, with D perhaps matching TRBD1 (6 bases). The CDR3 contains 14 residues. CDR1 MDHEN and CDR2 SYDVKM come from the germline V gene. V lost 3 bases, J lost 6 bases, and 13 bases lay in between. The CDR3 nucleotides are TGTGCCAGCAGTTTTAGCCAGGGGTACGATACGCAGTATTTT. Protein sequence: CASSFSQGYDTQYF.

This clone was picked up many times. DNA of the CDR3: TGCGCCAGCAGAAAGCGGGGGTACACAGATACGCAGTATTTT. Protein product: CASRKRGYTDTQYF. The chain recombines TRBV10-1 with TRBJ2-3; TRBD2 matches at 8 bases. V lost 6 bases to trimming and J lost 2 bases; unmatched junction nucleotides: 4. The germline gives CDR1 WNHNN, CDR2 SYGVQD (reference sequence). The CDR3 length is 14 residues.

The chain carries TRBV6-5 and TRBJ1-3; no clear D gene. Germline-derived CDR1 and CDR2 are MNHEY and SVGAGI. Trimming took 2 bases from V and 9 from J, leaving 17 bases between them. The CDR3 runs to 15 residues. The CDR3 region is CASSYGADEATTIYF. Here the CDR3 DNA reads TGTGCCAGCAGTTACGGAGCAGATGAAGCAACCACCATATATTTT.